The 26 T cell receptor beta chains below all came from one sample that was sequenced in a study of blood T cell repertoires in COVID-19. Sequencing was performed with immunoSEQ multiplex PCR; in TCRdb, only in-frame clones are kept and a portion is missing. The table has around 120,000 clones, 75% to 90% seen once; the top ten hold roughly 30%. Sample: peripheral blood. These receptors originate from a woman older than 75 with acute or convalescent COVID-19.

CDR3 region: CATSSGTSAYNEQFF. CDR3 nucleotide sequence: TGTGCCACCAGCTCCGGGACTAGCGCTTACAATGAGCAGTTCTTC. This sequence joins TRBV24-1 and TRBJ2-1, with 10 nucleotides matching TRBD2. CDR1 and CDR2 from the germline V gene are KGHDR and SFDVKD. This CDR3 is 15 amino acids long. V lost 7 bases, J lost 4 bases, and 6 bases stayed unmatched.

This chain joins TRBV18 and TRBJ2-5; TRBD1 matches at 11 bases. CDR1 and CDR2 (germline): KGHSH, LQKENI. J gave up 4 bases and V 3 bases, and 4 bases lay outside the gene matches. The CDR3 spans 15 residues. The CDR3 nucleotides are TGTGCCAGCTCACCCCGTGGGACAGGGGGAGAGACCCAGTACTTC. As protein: CASSPRGTGGETQYF.

In DNA form, the CDR3 reads TGTGCCAGCAGGCCCAACTCGGGAGGGGCAAGTGGCTACACCTTC. Encoded protein: CASRPNSGGASGYTF. The chain carries TRBV28 and TRBJ1-2; D may be TRBD1 (5 bases). The CDR3 extends over 15 amino acids. Germline values: CDR1 MDHEN, CDR2 SYDVKM. Deletions cut 6 bases from V and 7 bases from J, with 21 bases between.

The rearrangement joins TRBV5-1 to TRBJ2-2; 8 positions match TRBD1. CDR1 is SGHRS, CDR2 YFSETQ, per germline. The CDR3 is made up of 16 amino acids. J lost 5 bases, V lost 6 bases, and 12 bases had no gene match. CDR3 sequence: CASTITGGFGTGELFF. CDR3 bases: TGCGCCAGCACCATAACAGGGGGTTTTGGTACCGGGGAGCTGTTTTTT.

V is TRBV27 and J is TRBJ1-5; 9 bases fit TRBD1. Germline loops: CDR1 MNHEY, CDR2 SMNVEV (reference sequence). V gave up 5 bases and J gave up 2 bases; unmatched junction bases: 16. The CDR3 runs 19 residues. The CDR3 sequence: CASSPAGQGIVFGNQPQHF. DNA of the CDR3: TGTGCCAGCAGTCCCGCTGGACAGGGGATAGTTTTCGGCAATCAGCCCCAGCATTTT.

V usage is TRBV2 and J usage is TRBJ2-1; 9 bases line up with TRBD1. V lost 7 bases to trimming and J lost 7 bases; unmatched junction nucleotides: 11. CDR1 and CDR2 (germline): SNHLY, FYNNEI. The CDR3 sequence is 15 residues long. Here the CDR3 DNA reads TGTGCCAGCAATCTGGACAGGGGTGGCGGAAATGAGCAGTTCTTC. It translates to CASNLDRGGGNEQFF. The full variable domain, with the rest looked up from reference TRBV2 and TRBJ2-1, is EPEVTQTPSHQVTQMGQEVILRCVPISNHLYFYWYRQILGQKVEFLVSFYNNEISEKSEIFDDQFSVERPDGSNFTLKIRSTKLEDSAMYFCASNLDRGGGNEQFFGPGTRLTVL.

This clone has only one observation. The chain is built from TRBV5-4 and TRBJ2-7; 11 positions agree with TRBD2. The ends lost 4 bases at V and 4 bases at J; junction bases unmatched: 7. The V gene's germline CDR1 is SGHNT and CDR2 YYREEE (reference sequence). The CDR3 contains 15 residues. For the CDR3, the DNA is TGTGCCAGCAGCCAGACTAGCGGGGCCGATTACGAGCAGTACTTC. Translated, it gives CASSQTSGADYEQYF.

This sequence joins TRBV7-9 and TRBJ2-2; TRBD1 agrees at 9 bases. Germline V gene data show CDR1 as SEHNR and CDR2 as FQNEAQ (reference sequence). V lost 1 base, J lost 2 bases, and 2 bases stayed unmatched. This CDR3 region has 16 residues. The DNA for the CDR3 is TGTGCCAGCAGCTTAGGAACAGGGGGCAACACCGGGGAGCTGTTTTTT. Protein product: CASSLGTGGNTGELFF.

This chain connects TRBV30 to TRBJ1-3, with 7 bases identical to TRBD1. V lost 8 bases to trimming and J lost 0 bases; unmatched junction nucleotides: 16. This CDR3 is built from 17 residues. Germline V gives CDR1 GTSNPN, CDR2 SVGIG (reference sequence). The CDR3 is CARADRAGSLSGNTIYF. CDR3 DNA: TGTGCCCGAGCCGACAGGGCTGGCAGTCTCTCTGGAAACACCATATATTTT.

The rearrangement joins TRBV5-6 to TRBJ2-7; 11 bases match TRBD2. The CDR3 consists of 14 residues. The germline CDR1 and CDR2 sequences are SGHDT and YYEEEE. V gave up 8 bases and J gave up 0 bases; unmatched junction bases: 4. This CDR3 is CASGGLAGSYEQYF. The CDR3, as DNA: TGTGCCAGTGGTGGACTAGCGGGCTCCTACGAGCAGTACTTC.

The rearrangement uses TRBV7-9 and TRBJ2-6; TRBD1 agrees at 9 bases. J was trimmed by 0 bases and V by 6 bases; bases with no gene match: 9. This CDR3 region has 18 residues. Per the germline V gene, CDR1 is SEHNR and CDR2 is FQNEAQ (reference sequence). The DNA of the CDR3 is TGTGCCAGCAGGACCGGGACAGGGTTTTTCTCTGGGGCCAACGTCCTGACTTTC. Translating it yields CASRTGTGFFSGANVLTF.

The rearrangement links TRBV7-2 to TRBJ2-3; D remains unclear. The CDR3 extends over 14 amino acids. V was shortened by 4 bases and J by 2 bases, with 10 bases between the two germline ends. Germline lookup yields CDR1 SGHTA and CDR2 FQGNSA. The CDR3 is CASSSRSNTDTQYF. The CDR3 bases are TGTGCCAGCAGCTCGCGTAGTAACACAGATACGCAGTATTTT.

This chain connects TRBV5-1 to TRBJ2-6; D is undetermined. This CDR3 spans 16 amino acids. V shed 1 base and J shed 1 base, with 9 bases lying between them. In germline, CDR1 is SGHRS, CDR2 YFSETQ. The CDR3 is CASSLMAASGANVLTF. The CDR3 region has the DNA TGCGCCAGCAGCTTGATGGCGGCGTCTGGGGCCAACGTCCTGACTTTC.

The rearrangement joins TRBV14 to TRBJ1-4; the D gene is possibly TRBD1 (5 bases). The CDR3 covers 14 residues. Germline lookup yields CDR1 SGHDN and CDR2 FVKESK. V was pared by 3 bases and J by 4 bases, with 9 bases between. DNA for the CDR3: TGTGCCAGCAGCCATAAGGGGAATAATGAAAAACTGTTTTTT. Translated: CASSHKGNNEKLFF.

The V gene is TRBV6-5, the J gene TRBJ1-2, with D uncertain. Germline-derived CDR1 and CDR2 are MNHEY and SVGAGI. The germline V and J ends were trimmed by 6 bases and 7 bases, with 12 bases remaining between them. CDR3 length: 12 amino acids. The CDR3 sequence is CASSPTGGGYTF. The CDR3 nucleotides read TGTGCCAGCAGCCCAACCGGCGGTGGCTACACCTTC.

V usage is TRBV5-1 and J usage is TRBJ1-1; TRBD1 matches 7 bases. The V and J ends lost 4 bases and 8 bases, in that order; junction bases with no gene match: 2. Germline V gene data show CDR1 as SGHRS and CDR2 as YFSETQ. The CDR3 sequence is 11 residues long. CDR3 coding DNA: TGCGCCAGCAGCCTACAGGGGGAAGCTTTCTTT. Protein: CASSLQGEAFF.

This sequence joins TRBV6-5 and TRBJ1-1, with D possibly matching TRBD1 (5 bases). V lost 7 bases, J lost 5 bases, and 14 bases lay in between. The CDR3 contains 13 residues. CDR1 and CDR2 (germline): MNHEY, SVGAGI. DNA for the CDR3: TGTGCCAGCATCGGGACTGGGAGTACTGAAGCTTTCTTT. It translates to CASIGTGSTEAFF.

This clone was picked up one time. This sequence joins TRBV25-1 and TRBJ1-1; D remains ambiguous. CDR1 is MGHDK and CDR2 is SYGVNS in the germline V gene. The ends were cut back, 8 bases at V and 1 base at J, with 11 bases in the middle. This CDR3 has 13 residues. The CDR3 spells CASQWAPNTEAFF. The CDR3 DNA is TGTGCCAGCCAGTGGGCCCCGAACACTGAAGCTTTCTTT.

The chain uses TRBV7-2 and TRBJ1-2; 10 positions agree with TRBD1. This CDR3 spans 15 amino acids. V dropped 2 bases and J dropped 8; count of bases not matched to a gene: 8. The V gene's germline CDR1 is SGHTA and CDR2 FQGNSA. The CDR3 region has the DNA TGTGCCAGCAGCTTATCGGCGGGACAGGGGTACGGCTACACCTTC. Translated, it gives CASSLSAGQGYGYTF.

This clone appeared once. The chain couples TRBV11-1 to TRBJ1-1; possible D gene TRBD1, 5 bases. V gave up 5 bases and J gave up 11 bases, with 15 bases separating them. The CDR3 runs to 12 residues. CDR1 and CDR2 (germline): SGHAT, FQDESV (reference sequence). Here the CDR3 reads CASSHLAGYAFF. The DNA for the CDR3 is TGTGCCAGCAGCCATCTGGCAGGGTATGCTTTCTTT.

The gene calls are TRBV12-3 or TRBV12-4 and TRBJ2-4; possible D gene TRBD1, 5 bases. Trimming left V 6 bases short and J 1 base short, with 7 bases between. The length of the CDR3 is 13 residues. The CDR3 here is CASSPGAKNIQYF. DNA of the CDR3: TGTGCCAGCAGCCCAGGGGCCAAAAACATTCAGTACTTC.

The chain has TRBV9 and TRBJ1-4; TRBD1 agrees at 7 bases. CDR1 is SGDLS and CDR2 is YYNGEE in the germline V gene. The CDR3 has 14 amino acids. Losses at the gene ends were 7 bases for V and 4 bases for J; bases not matched to a gene: 7. The CDR3 DNA sequence: TGTGCCAGCGGCGGGGGACAGCTTAATGAAAAACTGTTTTTT. It is translated as CASGGGQLNEKLFF. The complete variable domain, with remaining parts taken from reference TRBV9 and TRBJ1-4, reads DSGVTQTPKHLITATGQRVTLRCSPRSGDLSVYWYQQSLDQGLQFLIQYYNGEERAKGNILERFSAQQFPDLHSELNLSSLELGDSALYFCASGGGQLNEKLFFGSGTQLSVL.

The chain joins TRBV2 to TRBJ2-3; D gene ambiguous. Germline V gene sequence: CDR1 SNHLY, CDR2 FYNNEI. V gave up 3 bases and J gave up 1 base, with 5 bases separating them. The CDR3 contains 13 residues. The CDR3 is CASSEQGTDTQYF. CDR3 nucleotide sequence: TGTGCCAGCAGTGAGCAGGGCACAGATACGCAGTATTTT.

This clone appeared a few times. The rearrangement uses TRBV27 and TRBJ1-3; 12 bases fit TRBD1. This CDR3 contains 19 residues. V shed 5 bases and J 0 bases; nucleotides not matched to a gene: 11. CDR1 is MNHEY, CDR2 SMNVEV, per germline (reference sequence). The CDR3 protein is CASSPRGTGGLSSGNTIYF. The CDR3 DNA is TGTGCCAGCAGTCCCCGAGGGACAGGGGGCCTTAGCTCTGGAAACACCATATATTTT.

This chain joins TRBV5-1 and TRBJ2-7; TRBD1 agrees at 11 bases. The ends lost 4 bases at V and 6 bases at J; junction bases unmatched: 9. Germline assignment: CDR1 SGHRS and CDR2 YFSETQ. CDR3 length equals 15 residues. The CDR3 region has the DNA TGCGCCAGCAGCCCGGTCCGGGACAGGGGGGGCGAGCAGTACTTC. Translating gives CASSPVRDRGGEQYF.

The rearrangement links TRBV4-3 to TRBJ1-6; D is uncertain. The germline gives CDR1 LGHNA, CDR2 YSLEER. V was cut by 0 bases and J by 10 bases, with 13 bases left in between. The CDR3 loop spans 15 amino acids. CDR3 coding DNA: TGCGCCAGCAGCCAAGAGTGGGGAGGGAACTCACCCCTCCACTTT. Translated: CASSQEWGGNSPLHF.